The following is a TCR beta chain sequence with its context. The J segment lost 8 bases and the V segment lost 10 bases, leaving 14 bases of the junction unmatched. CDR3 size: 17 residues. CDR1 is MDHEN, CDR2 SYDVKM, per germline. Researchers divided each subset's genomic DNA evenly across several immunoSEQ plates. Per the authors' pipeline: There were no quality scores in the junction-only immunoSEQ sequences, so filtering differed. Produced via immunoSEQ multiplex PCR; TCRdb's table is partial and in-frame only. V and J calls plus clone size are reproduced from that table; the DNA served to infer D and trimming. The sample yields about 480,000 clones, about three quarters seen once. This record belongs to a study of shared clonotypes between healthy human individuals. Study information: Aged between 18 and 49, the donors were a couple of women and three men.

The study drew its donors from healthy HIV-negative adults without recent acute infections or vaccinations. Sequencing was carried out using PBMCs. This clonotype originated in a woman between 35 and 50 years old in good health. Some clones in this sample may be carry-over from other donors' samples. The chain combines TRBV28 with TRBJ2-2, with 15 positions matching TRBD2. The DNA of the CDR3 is TGTGCCATCAATGAGATCGGGACTAGCGGGAGGTCTGGGGAGCTGTTTTTT. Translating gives CAINEIGTSGRSGELFF.